The rows below give T cell receptor beta chains drawn from one sample of a study of T-cell reconstitution after alpha-beta-depleted transplantation in children. TCRdb reprocessed the PCR reads via MiXCR and lists one record per CDR3 protein. The data hold roughly 610,000 distinct CDR3 sequences, with 8% to 11% observed a single time. This material consisted of PBMCs from the stem cell graft donor, taken from the stem cell graft. These receptors were collected from a human donor who donated a stem cell graft to a child with acute myeloid leukemia. The CDR3 runs from the conserved cysteine through the conserved F or W. The order of the fields is J gene, clone size, D gene, V gene, CDR3 protein, CDR3 DNA. A D gene is named only where the DNA matches it firmly. Where a row states a size, it is once, few, many or the class of an expanded clone; other rows omit it.

TRBJ2-5,-,-,TRBV6-2/TRBV6-3,CASSYKGRQETQYF,TGTGCCAGCAGTTACAAGGGGCGTCAAGAGACCCAGTACTTC
TRBJ2-1,-,TRBD2,TRBV24-1,CATSRGSGRITNEQFF,TGTGCCACCAGTAGAGGCAGCGGGAGGATAACCAATGAGCAGTTCTTC
TRBJ2-1,many,-,TRBV20-1,CSAKMVYEQFF,TGCAGTGCGAAAATGGTTTATGAGCAGTTCTTC
TRBJ2-3,many,-,TRBV7-2,CASSSPRFGSADTQYF,TGTGCCAGCAGCTCCCCCCGGTTCGGGAGTGCAGATACGCAGTATTTT
TRBJ1-5,many,-,TRBV7-2,CASSLDRLQPQHF,TGTGCCAGCAGCTTAGACAGGTTGCAGCCCCAGCATTTT
TRBJ2-2,few,TRBD2,TRBV20-1,CSAPGLAGINTGELFF,TGCAGTGCCCCGGGACTAGCGGGTATAAACACCGGGGAGCTGTTTTTT
TRBJ2-1,many,TRBD1,TRBV20-1,CSARDQARGSYNEQFF,TGCAGTGCTAGAGATCAGGCCAGGGGGTCCTACAATGAGCAGTTCTTC
TRBJ1-5,few,-,TRBV20-1,CSASMGSNQPQHF,TGCAGTGCTAGTATGGGGAGCAATCAGCCCCAGCATTTT
TRBJ2-3,few,-,TRBV6-2/TRBV6-3,CASSYNAPSDTQYF,TGTGCCAGCAGTTACAACGCCCCTTCAGATACGCAGTATTTT
TRBJ2-2,-,-,TRBV4-3,CASSQSLTGELFF,TGCGCCAGCAGCCAATCGCTAACCGGGGAGCTGTTTTTT
TRBJ1-1,few,-,TRBV20-1,CSAPGKWNTEAFF,TGCAGTGCCCCCGGTAAATGGAACACTGAAGCTTTCTTT
TRBJ1-5,-,-,TRBV28,CASSFPGQGSRNQPQHF,TGTGCCAGCAGTTTTCCAGGGCAGGGGAGTCGCAATCAGCCCCAGCATTTT
TRBJ2-4,-,TRBD2,TRBV7-9,CASSLGEGGVAKNIQYF,TGTGCCAGCAGCTTAGGGGAGGGCGGAGTAGCCAAAAACATTCAGTACTTC
TRBJ2-1,-,-,TRBV27,CASSGNRHYNEQFF,TGTGCCAGCAGTGGGAACAGACATTACAATGAGCAGTTCTTC
TRBJ2-1,-,-,TRBV20-1,CSASRLASGEQFF,TGCAGTGCTAGCCGGCTAGCGTCGGGTGAGCAGTTCTTC
TRBJ2-3,many,-,TRBV5-1,CASSLGEKTQYF,TGTGCCAGCAGCTTAGGTGAAAAAACGCAGTATTTT
TRBJ2-3,many,-,TRBV30,CAWSVGHTQYF,TGTGCCTGGAGTGTAGGCCATACGCAGTATTTT
TRBJ2-3,many,-,TRBV18,CASSPRRTTDTQYF,TGTGCCAGCTCACCACGACGAACCACAGATACGCAGTATTTT
TRBJ2-2,many,TRBD2,TRBV20-1,CSASDSGRRSAGELFF,TGCAGTGCTAGTGATAGCGGGAGGCGGTCGGCCGGGGAGCTGTTTTTT
TRBJ2-1,many,-,TRBV4-2,CASSPLPPHNEQFF,TGTGCCAGCAGCCCCCTACCCCCCCATAATGAGCAGTTCTTC
TRBJ1-1,-,-,TRBV20-1,CSASKQSAEAFF,TGCAGTGCTAGTAAGCAATCCGCTGAAGCTTTCTTT
TRBJ2-7,-,-,TRBV27,CASPSSTLYF,TGTGCCAGCCCCTCGTCGACTCTGTACTTC
TRBJ2-3,many,-,TRBV20-1,CSARNSDTQYF,TGCAGTGCTAGAAACTCCGATACGCAGTATTTT
TRBJ2-7,-,TRBD2,TRBV30,CAWTPGLAGYEQYF,TGTGCCTGGACGCCGGGACTAGCGGGCTACGAGCAGTACTTC
TRBJ2-1,-,TRBD2,TRBV4-3,CASSHFSGGTYNEQFF,TGCGCCAGCAGCCACTTCAGCGGGGGGACCTACAATGAGCAGTTCTTC
TRBJ2-2,many,TRBD1,TRBV7-2,CASSSTGARTGELFF,TGTGCCAGCAGCTCGACAGGGGCGCGAACCGGGGAGCTGTTTTTT
TRBJ2-7,-,-,TRBV20-1,CSALRPGRSYEQYF,TGCAGTGCCCTGCGGCCAGGTCGTAGCTACGAGCAGTACTTC
TRBJ2-3,-,-,TRBV11-2,CASSRLGFGTDTQYF,TGTGCCAGCAGCCGACTAGGATTTGGGACAGATACGCAGTATTTT
TRBJ2-1,few,-,TRBV7-9,CASSLAHGLNEQFF,TGTGCCAGCAGCTTAGCGCACGGCCTAAATGAGCAGTTCTTC
TRBJ1-3,many,-,TRBV6-1,CASMPGASGNTIYF,TGTGCCAGCATGCCGGGGGCGTCAGGAAACACCATATATTTT
TRBJ1-2,-,-,TRBV6-1,CASSERTNYGYTF,TGTGCCAGCAGTGAGAGGACGAACTATGGCTACACCTTC
TRBJ2-3,many,-,TRBV20-1,CSAEVVSADTQYF,TGCAGTGCAGAGGTGGTTTCAGCAGATACGCAGTATTTT
TRBJ2-7,-,TRBD2,TRBV20-1,CSASRLAGASYEQYF,TGCAGTGCTTCCAGACTAGCGGGGGCTTCCTACGAGCAGTACTTC
TRBJ1-2,many,TRBD1,TRBV28,CASSPGTGFYGYTF,TGTGCCAGCAGTCCCGGGACAGGGTTCTATGGCTACACCTTC
TRBJ2-2,many,-,TRBV20-1,CSARDPGRDTGELFF,TGCAGTGCTAGAGACCCCGGACGGGACACCGGGGAGCTGTTTTTT
TRBJ2-1,-,-,TRBV9,CASSVGLLVGNEQFF,TGTGCCAGCAGCGTAGGGCTCCTGGTCGGCAATGAGCAGTTCTTC
TRBJ2-5,few,TRBD2,TRBV4-2,CASSQDLGAAGVETQYF,TGTGCCAGCAGCCAAGATCTAGGGGCAGCGGGAGTAGAGACCCAGTACTTC
TRBJ2-7,-,TRBD1,TRBV28,CAIPAGTGANEQYF,TGTGCCATTCCAGCCGGGACAGGGGCCAACGAGCAGTACTTC
TRBJ2-2,-,-,TRBV12-3/TRBV12-4,CASSSYNTNTGELFF,TGTGCCAGCAGTTCTTACAACACCAACACCGGGGAGCTGTTTTTT
TRBJ2-7,-,-,TRBV28,CASSSPGVPYLEQYF,TGTGCCAGCAGTTCTCCAGGGGTCCCTTATCTCGAGCAGTACTTC
TRBJ1-1,-,-,TRBV7-2,CASSPVRQNTEAFF,TGTGCCAGCAGCCCCGTCCGTCAAAACACTGAAGCTTTCTTT
TRBJ2-1,-,TRBD2,TRBV6-2/TRBV6-3,CASSYFGRGGYNEQFF,TGTGCCAGCAGTTACTTCGGGAGGGGGGGCTACAATGAGCAGTTCTTC
TRBJ2-7,few,-,TRBV6-2/TRBV6-3,CASSYGSYYEQYF,TGTGCCAGCAGTTACGGTAGTTACTACGAGCAGTACTTC
TRBJ2-1,-,TRBD1,TRBV30,CAWSRDRGRNEQFF,TGTGCCTGGAGTCGGGACAGGGGGCGCAATGAGCAGTTCTTC
TRBJ2-1,-,-,TRBV12-5,CASALEISYNEQFF,TGTGCTAGTGCACTCGAAATTTCCTACAATGAGCAGTTCTTC
TRBJ2-1,-,TRBD1,TRBV28,CASNLPGGGYNEQFF,TGTGCCAGCAACCTCCCAGGGGGCGGGTACAATGAGCAGTTCTTC
TRBJ2-3,-,TRBD1,TRBV10-3,CAVKRTGGTDTQYF,TGTGCCGTTAAGAGGACAGGGGGGACAGATACGCAGTATTTT
TRBJ2-5,few,TRBD2,TRBV20-1,CSALRAGGREAQYF,TGCAGTGCTTTGAGAGCGGGAGGCCGTGAAGCCCAGTACTTC
TRBJ2-4,-,TRBD1,TRBV20-1,CSARGTGDLKNIQYF,TGCAGTGCTAGAGGGACAGGGGATCTCAAAAACATTCAGTACTTC
TRBJ2-7,few,-,TRBV28,CASSFGGALSGHRYF,TGTGCCAGCAGTTTCGGAGGGGCGTTGAGTGGGCATAGGTACTTC
TRBJ2-2,few,-,TRBV14,CASSQKSGTGELFF,TGTGCCAGCAGCCAAAAAAGCGGGACCGGGGAGCTGTTTTTT
TRBJ2-1,-,TRBD1,TRBV27,CASSFRQGTYNEQFF,TGTGCCAGCAGTTTTAGACAGGGCACCTACAATGAGCAGTTCTTC
TRBJ2-3,many,-,TRBV5-1,CASSLEPTGSGTDTQYF,TGCGCCAGCAGCTTGGAACCTACAGGGAGCGGCACAGATACGCAGTATTTT